This T cell receptor beta chain was recorded in a study of blood T cell repertoires in COVID-19. Study overall: Samples of COVID-19 (acute and convalescent) were obtained from the United States, Italy and Spain. The analysed material was cDNA or gDNA that came from T cells, B-cell-depleted T cells, or PBMCs.

Germline-derived CDR1 and CDR2 are MNHNY and SVGAGI (reference sequence). This CDR3 comprises 14 residues. The V and J ends lost 7 bases and 0 bases respectively, with 9 bases between them. In the study's own analysis: It was from reference gene primer amplification that nucleated cell counts were estimated. Sequencing used immunoSEQ multiplex PCR; TCRdb keeps in-frame clones, though not all of them. Clonal size and the V and J genes are those of that table, whereas D and trimming came from the DNA. The table records 52,000 or so clones, around 83% of them present only once. Source material: peripheral blood. The V gene is TRBV6-6, the J gene TRBJ1-4, with D hard to call. This clonotype was obtained from a human donor in a cohort sampled during active or convalescent COVID-19. The CDR3 bases are TGTGCCAGCATTGGCGGGTCAACTAATGAAAAACTGTTTTTT. It codes for CASIGGSTNEKLFF.